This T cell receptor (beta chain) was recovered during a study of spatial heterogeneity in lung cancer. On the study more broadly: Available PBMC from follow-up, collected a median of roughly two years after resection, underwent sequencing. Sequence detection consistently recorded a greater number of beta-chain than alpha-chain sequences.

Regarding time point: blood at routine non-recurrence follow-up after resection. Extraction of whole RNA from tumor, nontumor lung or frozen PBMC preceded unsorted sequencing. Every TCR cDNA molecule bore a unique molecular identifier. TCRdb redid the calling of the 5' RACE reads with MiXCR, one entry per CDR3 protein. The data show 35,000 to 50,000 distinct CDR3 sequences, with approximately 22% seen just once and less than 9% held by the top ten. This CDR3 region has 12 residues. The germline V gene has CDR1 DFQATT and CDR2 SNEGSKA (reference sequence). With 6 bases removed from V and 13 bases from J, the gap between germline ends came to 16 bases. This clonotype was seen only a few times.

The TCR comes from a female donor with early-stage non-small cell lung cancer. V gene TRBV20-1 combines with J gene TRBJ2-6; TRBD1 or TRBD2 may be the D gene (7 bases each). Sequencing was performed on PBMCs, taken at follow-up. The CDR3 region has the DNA TGCAGTGCCCAGGGGGGGGCGTTAGTCCTGACTTTC. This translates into CSAQGGALVLTF.